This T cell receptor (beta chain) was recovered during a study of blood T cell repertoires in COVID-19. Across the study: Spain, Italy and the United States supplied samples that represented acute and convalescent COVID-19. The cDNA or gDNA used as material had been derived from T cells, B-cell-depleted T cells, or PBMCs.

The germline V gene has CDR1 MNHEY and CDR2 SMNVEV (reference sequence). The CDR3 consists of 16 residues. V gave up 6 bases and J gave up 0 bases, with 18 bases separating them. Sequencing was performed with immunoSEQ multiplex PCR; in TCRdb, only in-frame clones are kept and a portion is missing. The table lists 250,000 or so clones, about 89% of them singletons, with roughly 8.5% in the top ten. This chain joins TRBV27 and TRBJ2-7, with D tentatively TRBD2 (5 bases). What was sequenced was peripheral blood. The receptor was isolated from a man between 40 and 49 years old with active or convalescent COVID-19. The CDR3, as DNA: TGTGCCAGCAGCCCCCTGTCGAGCGGTCGCTCCTACGAGCAGTACTTC. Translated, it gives CASSPLSSGRSYEQYF.